This T cell receptor beta chain was retrieved from a study of T cell changes during pregnancy in multiple sclerosis. Sequenced by immunoSEQ multiplex PCR; TCRdb stores in-frame clones only, minus some. This sample has 30,000 to 35,000 clones, with 88% found just once. The V and J ends lost 1 base and 4 bases respectively, with 7 bases between them. CDR3 length: 13 amino acids. Looked up from germline, CDR1 is SGHNT and CDR2 is YYREEE (reference sequence). The sample consisted of CD4+ T cells from peripheral blood mononuclear cells, taken in the first trimester of pregnancy. This TCR was recovered from a female donor in good health, enrolled as a control in a pregnancy study. This chain uses TRBV5-4 with TRBJ2-3; tentatively, D is TRBD2 (5 bases). CDR3 residues: CASSLRGSDTQYF. The CDR3 DNA sequence: TGTGCCAGCAGCTTGCGGGGTTCAGATACGCAGTATTTT.